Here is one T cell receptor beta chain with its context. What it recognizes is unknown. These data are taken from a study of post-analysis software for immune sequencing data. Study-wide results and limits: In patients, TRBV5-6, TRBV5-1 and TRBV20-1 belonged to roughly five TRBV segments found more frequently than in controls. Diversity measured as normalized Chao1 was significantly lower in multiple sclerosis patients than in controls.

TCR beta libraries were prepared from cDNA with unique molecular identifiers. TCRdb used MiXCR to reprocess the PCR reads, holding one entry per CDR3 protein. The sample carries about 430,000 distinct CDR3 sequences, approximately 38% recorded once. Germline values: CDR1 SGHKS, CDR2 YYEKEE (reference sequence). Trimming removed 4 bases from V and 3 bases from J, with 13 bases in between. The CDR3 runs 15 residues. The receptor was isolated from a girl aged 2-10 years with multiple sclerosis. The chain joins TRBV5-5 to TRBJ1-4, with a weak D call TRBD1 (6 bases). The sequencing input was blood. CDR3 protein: CASSVTGGPNEKLFF. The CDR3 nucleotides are TGTGCCAGCAGCGTAACTGGGGGGCCTAATGAAAAACTGTTTTTT. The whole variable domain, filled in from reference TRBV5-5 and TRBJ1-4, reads DAGVTQSPTHLIKTRGQQVTLRCSPISGHKSVSWYQQVLGQGPQFIFQYYEKEERGRGNFPDRFSARQFPNYSSELNVNALLLGDSALYLCASSVTGGPNEKLFFGSGTQLSVL.